Listed below are T cell receptor beta chains from one sample, sequenced in a study of control samples from healthy donors and cancer patients. Clones were read by immunoSEQ multiplex PCR, and TCRdb kept only the in-frame ones, dropping some. The sample lists tens of thousands of clones, around 91% occurring once. Sequenced: blood. These receptors all stem from a man aged 50 to 59 in good health. Each CDR3 is given without its conserved first and last residue.

v_gene: TRBV7-2; CDR3aa: ASSLTGSHYNEQF
v_gene: TRBV7-9; CDR3aa: ASSPWTGGTYEQY
v_gene: TRBV5-8; CDR3aa: ASSLDRGIYSNQPQH
v_gene: TRBV5-4; CDR3aa: ASSLDPQGLYEQY
v_gene: TRBV7-2; CDR3aa: ASSLSPGAGYEQY
v_gene: TRBV30; CDR3aa: AWSVAPPDRDSFRAF
v_gene: TRBV3-1/TRBV3-2; CDR3aa: ASSQRTSGGAYEQY
v_gene: TRBV3-1/TRBV3-2; CDR3aa: ASSQVGIRRGNTEAF
v_gene: TRBV5-6; CDR3aa: ASSSGRNTQY
v_gene: TRBV7-9; CDR3aa: ASSLGTRNTEAF
v_gene: TRBV19; CDR3aa: ASSPRTGTNSGANVLT
v_gene: TRBV6-5; CDR3aa: ASRLTGGTEYEQY
v_gene: TRBV7-9; CDR3aa: ASSRGQGGTDTQY
v_gene: TRBV7-6; CDR3aa: ASSPHQETQY
v_gene: TRBV25-1; CDR3aa: ASSESAVYEQY
v_gene: TRBV19; CDR3aa: ASSIRGRNYGYT
v_gene: TRBV10-1; CDR3aa: ASKKRGVQETQY
v_gene: TRBV7-9; CDR3aa: ASSPSGQGMRNTIY
v_gene: TRBV19; CDR3aa: ASWTGVNTGELF
v_gene: TRBV4-1; CDR3aa: ASSQDPGLAGLKADTQY
v_gene: TRBV30; CDR3aa: AWSVDSNYGYT
v_gene: TRBV4-2; CDR3aa: ASSQVDAWGNEKLF
v_gene: TRBV4-1; CDR3aa: ALTGPSSGNTIY
v_gene: TRBV2; CDR3aa: ASKVRTSGAYEQY
v_gene: TRBV11-2; CDR3aa: ASSLGAPGTGGFEQY
v_gene: TRBV6-6; CDR3aa: ASISGDNQPQH
v_gene: TRBV18; CDR3aa: ASSSTGDRYNEQF
v_gene: TRBV6-6; CDR3aa: ASSRDEGAVVGEQY
v_gene: TRBV19; CDR3aa: ASSGQSLWGYT
v_gene: TRBV3-1/TRBV3-2; CDR3aa: ASSQGSGTPWDEQY
v_gene: TRBV5-8; CDR3aa: ASSPYRNYNEQF
v_gene: TRBV19; CDR3aa: ASSFTPGRRSGDTQY
v_gene: TRBV9; CDR3aa: ASSVGGERSPLH
v_gene: TRBV27; CDR3aa: ASSPRTPRDGYT
v_gene: TRBV13; CDR3aa: ASSSVYEQY
v_gene: TRBV14; CDR3aa: ASSQEGGGRPGNTIY
v_gene: TRBV6-5; CDR3aa: ASSDIAPGETQY
v_gene: TRBV4-1; CDR3aa: ASSQVVLTEAF
v_gene: TRBV30; CDR3aa: AWKSQGSYEQY
v_gene: TRBV10-3; CDR3aa: AISVGGGGGETQY